These 25 T cell receptor beta chains were sequenced from one sample in a study of control samples from healthy donors and cancer patients. Profiled with immunoSEQ multiplex PCR; TCRdb holds only in-frame clones, not every one. The table has about 84,000 clones, roughly 91% seen once. Sequenced input: blood. These receptors were obtained from a man aged 45-65 years in good health.

The count of this clone is one. V and J are TRBV5-6 and TRBJ1-2, with a possible D match to TRBD1 (5 bases). Germline CDR1 reads SGHDT; CDR2 reads YYEEEE. Trimming removed 4 bases from V and 4 bases from J, with 14 bases in between. CDR3 length: 14 amino acids. DNA for the CDR3: TGTGCCAGCAGCAATCCCGGGGCCCGCTATGGCTACACCTTC. Translation gives CASSNPGARYGYTF.

The chain carries TRBV2 and TRBJ2-1; 9 nucleotides match TRBD1. J lost 10 bases, V lost 6 bases, and 13 bases had no gene match. CDR1 SNHLY and CDR2 FYNNEI come from the germline V gene. The CDR3 extends over 15 amino acids. DNA for the CDR3: TGTGCCAGCAGAGAGGGACAGGGTGATTCACGGGAGCAGTTCTTC. Protein: CASREGQGDSREQFF.

This chain joins TRBV5-1 and TRBJ2-5, with D possibly being TRBD1 (6 bases). Germline V gene sequence: CDR1 SGHRS, CDR2 YFSETQ. V was trimmed by 2 bases and J by 1 base, leaving 9 bases between them. CDR3 length equals 14 residues. The CDR3 region has the DNA TGCGCCAGCAGCTTTAACAGGGCCCAAGAGACCCAGTACTTC. Its protein is CASSFNRAQETQYF.

V gene TRBV10-1 combines with J gene TRBJ2-7; 9 nucleotides agree with TRBD1. CDR3 length equals 14 residues. V lost 2 bases and J lost 5; bases outside the gene matches: 4. CDR1 WNHNN and CDR2 SYGVQD come from the germline V gene (reference sequence). The CDR3 here is CASSEGTGRNEQYF. The DNA of the CDR3 is TGCGCCAGCAGTGAGGGGACAGGGCGGAACGAGCAGTACTTC.

This clone was observed once. V gene TRBV19 combines with J gene TRBJ2-3; 13 nucleotides agree with TRBD2. Per germline, CDR1 LNHDA and CDR2 SQIVND (reference sequence). This CDR3 is built from 14 residues. Germline trimming cut 5 bases from V and 5 bases from J; bases unmatched to any gene: 1. The DNA for the CDR3 is TGTGCCAGTAGTGGACTAGCGGGGGTAGATACGCAGTATTTT. It translates to CASSGLAGVDTQYF.

The chain has TRBV21-1 and TRBJ2-2; the listed D gene, TRBD1, was not tested against the DNA. TRBV21-1 is a recognized pseudogene. The CDR3 covers 12 residues. This chain's CDR3 is CASSKKRHELFF. DNA for the CDR3: TGTGCCAGCAGCAAGAAAAGACATGAGCTGTTTTTT.

This clone was seen a few times. CDR3: CASSSTGQGNYEQYF. In DNA, the CDR3 is TGTGCCAGCAGCTCAACTGGACAGGGAAACTACGAGCAGTACTTC. The genes are TRBV7-9 and TRBJ2-7, with 8 bases lining up with TRBD1. Per germline, CDR1 SEHNR and CDR2 FQNEAQ (reference sequence). Trimming cost V 4 bases and J 3 bases; bases outside gene matches: 8. The CDR3 totals 15 residues.

V and J are TRBV6-5 and TRBJ1-2; no clear D gene. CDR1 is MNHEY and CDR2 is SVGAGI in the germline V gene. CDR3 length equals 14 residues. The germline V and J ends were trimmed by 0 bases and 5 bases, with 10 bases remaining between them. The CDR3 protein is CASSYSAVNYGYTF. The CDR3 DNA is TGTGCCAGCAGTTACTCGGCAGTCAATTATGGCTACACCTTC.

In its sample, this clone was seen once. The chain carries TRBV28 and TRBJ1-2; TRBD1 matches 8 bases. Germline trimming cut 2 bases from V and 4 bases from J; bases unmatched to any gene: 3. This CDR3 is 14 amino acids long. Germline V gives CDR1 MDHEN, CDR2 SYDVKM. CDR3 bases: TGTGCCAGCAGTTTACCAGGGGGCGTCTATGGCTACACCTTC. Translated: CASSLPGGVYGYTF.

The J gene is TRBJ1-5, the V gene TRBV6-5; TRBD1 might be the D (6 bases). With 7 bases removed from V and 6 bases from J, the gap between germline ends came to 19 bases. Germline CDR1 reads MNHEY; CDR2 reads SVGAGI. This CDR3 comprises 15 residues. The CDR3: CASNSFSGGGQPQHF. The CDR3 DNA reads as TGTGCCAGCAACTCCTTTTCGGGGGGCGGTCAGCCCCAGCATTTT.

V is TRBV7-8 and J is TRBJ1-4; no firm D call. Deletions cut 5 bases from V and 8 bases from J, with 12 bases between. The CDR3 is made up of 13 amino acids. Germline V gives CDR1 SGHVS, CDR2 FQNEAQ. The DNA for the CDR3 is TGTGCCAGCAGCAGAGTAGGCGGCGAAAAACTGTTTTTT. Translated, it gives CASSRVGGEKLFF.

The gene calls are TRBV11-2 and TRBJ1-1; D perhaps matches TRBD1 (6 bases). V lost 4 bases to trimming and J lost 1 base, with 10 bases between them. Germline V gene data show CDR1 as SGHAT and CDR2 as FQNNGV. The CDR3 has 14 amino acids. The CDR3: CASSYRTANTEAFF. The CDR3 region has the DNA TGTGCCAGCAGCTATCGGACAGCGAACACTGAAGCTTTCTTT.

Remarks on this clone: A junction boundary mismatches the germline segment, possibly from a read error. The chain uses TRBV4-1 and TRBJ2-2; TRBD1 matches 9 bases. The germline CDR1 and CDR2 sequences are MGHRA and YSYEKL. The CDR3 loop spans 12 amino acids. The CDR3 here is CASSQGQGGLFF. The DNA of the CDR3 is TGCGCCAGCAGCCAAGGACAGGGGGGGCTGTTTTTT.

The J gene is TRBJ1-5, the V gene TRBV2, with TRBD1 matching 9 bases. V was pared by 5 bases and J by 6 bases, with 8 bases of the junction left unmatched. CDR3 size: 15 residues. From germline, CDR1 is SNHLY and CDR2 FYNNEI. The CDR3 spells CASSPSGQGFQPQHF. DNA for the CDR3: TGTGCCAGCAGTCCCTCGGGACAGGGCTTTCAGCCCCAGCATTTT.

The chain carries TRBV5-6 and TRBJ1-5, with D possibly TRBD1 on 5 matching bases. The V end was cut by 4 bases, the J end by 3 bases, with 14 bases between. The CDR3 extends over 15 amino acids. The germline V gene has CDR1 SGHDT and CDR2 YYEEEE. This CDR3 is CASSRRGLDNQPQHF. CDR3 nucleotides: TGTGCCAGCAGCAGGCGGGGGTTGGACAATCAGCCCCAGCATTTT.

The chain employs TRBV30 and TRBJ1-1; D is uncertain. Germline CDR1 is GTSNPN and CDR2 is SVGIG (reference sequence). CDR3 length: 13 residues. Trimming took 7 bases from V and 1 from J, leaving 13 bases between them. CDR3 nucleotide sequence: TGTGCCTCCAACCCGATGGGGAACACTGAAGCTTTCTTT. The encoded protein is CASNPMGNTEAFF.

This chain links TRBV6-5 with TRBJ1-2, with a possible D match to TRBD1 (5 bases). Trimming pared 7 bases from V and 2 bases from J, leaving 14 bases between. Germline CDR1 MNHEY, CDR2 SVGAGI. The CDR3 totals 14 residues. The CDR3 DNA sequence: TGTGCCAGCAACACCTGGGACGGGAACTATGGCTACACCTTC. Protein sequence: CASNTWDGNYGYTF.

In this sample, this clone turned up a few times. This rearrangement joins TRBV11-2 to TRBJ1-3; D perhaps matches TRBD1 (6 bases). V lost 5 bases and J lost 4, with 18 bases in between. Germline assignment: CDR1 SGHAT and CDR2 FQNNGV. The CDR3 runs to 16 residues. The CDR3, as DNA: TGTGCCAGCAGCCCTATCTTTCCCGGGACAGGAAACACCATATATTTT. Residues: CASSPIFPGTGNTIYF.

The gene calls are TRBV7-9 and TRBJ2-2; possibly TRBD1 for D (6 bases). Germline V gene data show CDR1 as SEHNR and CDR2 as FQNEAQ (reference sequence). The CDR3 contains 13 residues. V lost 5 bases and J 6 bases, leaving 10 bases between the germline ends. The CDR3 DNA reads TGTGCCAGCAGCCCGACAGGTCCCGGGGAGCTGTTTTTT. This codes for CASSPTGPGELFF. Based on the CDR3 plus reference TRBV7-9 and TRBJ2-2, the full variable domain is DTGVSQNPRHKITKRGQNVTFRCDPISEHNRLYWYRQTLGQGPEFLTYFQNEAQLEKSRLLSDRFSAERPKGSFSTLEIQRTEQGDSAMYLCASSPTGPGELFFGEGSRLTVL.

The gene calls are TRBV11-1 and TRBJ2-3; D is undetermined. Looked up from germline, CDR1 is SGHAT and CDR2 is FQDESV (reference sequence). This CDR3 comprises 15 residues. V lost 1 base to trimming and J lost 0 bases, with 8 bases between them. The DNA for the CDR3 is TGTGCCAGCAGCTTAGGCCCGGTGAGCACAGATACGCAGTATTTT. It codes for CASSLGPVSTDTQYF.

The rearrangement joins TRBV9 to TRBJ2-6, with a weak D call TRBD1 (6 bases). V was cut by 0 bases and J by 8 bases, with 18 bases left in between. The CDR3 consists of 17 residues. The germline V gene has CDR1 SGDLS and CDR2 YYNGEE. The CDR3 region has the DNA TGTGCCAGCAGCGTAGGTGACAGGCCTTATAGTCCCAACGTCCTGACTTTC. It specifies CASSVGDRPYSPNVLTF.

This clone was recorded only once. The J gene is TRBJ2-3, the V gene TRBV24-1; 12 bases are a match to TRBD2. Trimming at V came to 3 bases and at J to 0 bases, leaving 0 bases not matched to a gene. Per the germline V gene, CDR1 is KGHDR and CDR2 is SFDVKD. CDR3 length: 16 residues. Written as DNA, the CDR3 is TGTGCCACCAGTGATCTAGCGGGGGGGAGCACAGATACGCAGTATTTT. Amino acids: CATSDLAGGSTDTQYF.

This sequence joins TRBV7-8 and TRBJ2-5, with TRBD2 as a possible D gene (6 bases). Looked up from germline, CDR1 is SGHVS and CDR2 is FQNEAQ. V was pared by 3 bases and J by 2 bases, with 13 bases between. The CDR3 sequence is 15 residues long. CDR3 protein: CASSFQRTTQETQYF. CDR3 in DNA: TGTGCCAGCAGCTTCCAGCGGACTACTCAAGAGACCCAGTACTTC.

V is TRBV4-1 and J is TRBJ2-7; D is uncertain. Germline loops: CDR1 MGHRA, CDR2 YSYEKL. V lost 4 bases, J lost 0 bases, and 13 bases lay in between. The CDR3 extends over 15 amino acids. CDR3 sequence: CASSPEPIVSYEQYF. DNA for the CDR3: TGCGCCAGCAGCCCAGAACCAATTGTCTCCTACGAGCAGTACTTC.

The V gene is TRBV2, the J gene TRBJ1-6; 7 bases fit TRBD1. The length of the CDR3 is 14 residues. Germline assignment: CDR1 SNHLY and CDR2 FYNNEI. J was trimmed by 9 bases and V by 5 bases; bases with no gene match: 7. The CDR3 reads CASSRTGAGSPLHF. In DNA form, the CDR3 reads TGTGCCAGCAGTCGGACAGGCGCAGGTTCACCCCTCCACTTT.